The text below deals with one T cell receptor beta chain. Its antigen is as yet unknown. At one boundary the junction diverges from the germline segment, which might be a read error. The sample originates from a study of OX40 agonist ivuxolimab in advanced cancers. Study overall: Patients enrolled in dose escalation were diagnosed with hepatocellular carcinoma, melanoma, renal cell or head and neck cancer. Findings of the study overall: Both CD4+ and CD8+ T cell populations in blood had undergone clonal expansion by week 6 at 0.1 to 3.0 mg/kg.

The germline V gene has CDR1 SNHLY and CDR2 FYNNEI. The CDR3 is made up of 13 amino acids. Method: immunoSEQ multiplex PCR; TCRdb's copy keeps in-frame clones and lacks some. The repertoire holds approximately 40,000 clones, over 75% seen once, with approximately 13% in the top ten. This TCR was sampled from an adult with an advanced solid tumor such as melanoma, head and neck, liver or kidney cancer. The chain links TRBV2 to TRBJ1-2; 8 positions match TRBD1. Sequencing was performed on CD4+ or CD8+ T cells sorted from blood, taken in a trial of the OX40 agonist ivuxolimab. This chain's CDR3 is CARQGQGRYGHTF. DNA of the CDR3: TGTGCCAGGCAAGGACAGGGAAGGTATGGCCACACCTTC.